This T cell receptor beta chain appears in the sequencing data of a study of cytomegalovirus exposure and HLA in healthy donors. The study, taken as a whole, reports: In a later analysis, parvovirus B19, influenza, CMV and Epstein-Barr virus appeared linked to several top co-occurrence clusters. V- and J-gene trimming in TCR beta was tied to a missense DCLRE1C variant by an analysis performed later. According to the study, around 160 TCR beta chains were cytomegalovirus-associated.

Per germline, CDR1 SGHNT and CDR2 YENEEA. Trimming pared 5 bases from V and 5 bases from J, leaving 12 bases between. The length of the CDR3 is 13 residues. PCR used 60 Vbeta primers and 13 Jbeta primers. Libraries were prepared by immunoSEQ multiplex PCR; TCRdb keeps only in-frame clonotypes and omits some of them. The table has roughly 240,000 clones, more than 75% seen once; the top ten hold around 5.4%. This clone was detected only a few times. Its matching antigen is unknown. This clonotype was obtained from a middle-aged woman in good health and CMV-seropositive. The sequenced material came from PBMCs. The chain joins TRBV11-3 to TRBJ1-2, with D possibly being TRBD1 (5 bases). This CDR3 is CASSPGRGYGYTF. The CDR3 DNA reads as TGTGCCAGCAGCCCGGGACGGGGGTATGGCTACACCTTC.